This T cell receptor (beta chain) was recovered during a study of T cell clonality in common variable immunodeficiency. This table comes from immunoSEQ multiplex PCR, and its TCRdb copy is limited to in-frame clones, with some not included. The profile covers roughly 25,000 clones, none occurring a single time. This clone showed up many times. Its antigen remains unknown. From the germline J gene comes the end of the CDR3, since the read stops 3 residues before it. V shed 5 bases, J shed 5 bases, and the junction held 10 bases outside the gene matches. Germline CDR1 is DFQATT and CDR2 is SNEGSKA (reference sequence). The CDR3 runs to 14 residues. Patients and controls were mostly of Caucasian heritage. Findings and caveats of the study: Reportedly, TCR beta sequences from common variable immunodeficiency showed fewer deletions and N-nucleotide insertions.

Source material: peripheral blood mononuclear cells. The clonotype was recovered from a human donor with common variable immunodeficiency. V and J are TRBV20-1 and TRBJ2-3; 7 bases agree with TRBD2. The CDR3 DNA, read in part, is TGCAGTGCTGGATCTAGCGGCCGGGGAGATACG. Protein: CSAGSSGRGDT. The whole CDR3 protein reads CSAGSSGRGDTQYF.